Given below is one TCR beta chain in context. Its antigen is undetermined. This specimen belongs to a study of B cell selection in AIRE deficiency. Study-level results: Healthy Tconv contained 35% to 45% of shared healthy Treg sequences; only TCRbeta sequenced. About 33% of healthy-donor shared Treg TCRbeta sequences appeared in patient Tconv cells. Of a few thousand shared Treg TCRbeta sequences, about 32% were healthy-only, just under 9.5% patient-only.

The sorted conventional CD4 T cells were gated as CD4+CD127+. CDR3 length: 11 residues. Trimming removed 11 bases at V and 11 bases at J, with 13 bases between. Germline V CDR1 and CDR2: MNHEY, SMNVEV (reference sequence). In the authors' methods: Conventional T cell pools: roughly 110,000 distinct patient, 130,000 to 150,000 donor TCRbeta sequences. TCRdb keeps only in-frame clones here, not all; method: immunoSEQ multiplex PCR. V, J and clone size are taken as reported in that table, and D and trimming were inferred from the DNA itself. The data show about 27,000 clones, around 95% seen once. Material for sequencing was CD4+CD127+ conventional T cells sorted from PBMCs. This chain joins TRBV27 and TRBJ1-6; D call uncertain. The sequence came from a human donor in good health. The CDR3 is CAACRGTPLHF. As DNA, the CDR3 is TGTGCCGCCTGTCGGGGTACACCCCTCCACTTT.